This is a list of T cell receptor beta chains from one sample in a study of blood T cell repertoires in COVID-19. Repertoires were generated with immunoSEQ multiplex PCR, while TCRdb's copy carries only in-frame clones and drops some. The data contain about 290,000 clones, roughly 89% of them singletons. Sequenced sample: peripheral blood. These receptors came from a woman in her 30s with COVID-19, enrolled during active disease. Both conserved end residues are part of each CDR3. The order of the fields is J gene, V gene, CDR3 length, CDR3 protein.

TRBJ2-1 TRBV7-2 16 CASSLWSGTSYNEQFF
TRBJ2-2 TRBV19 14 CAGRDTGLDGELFF
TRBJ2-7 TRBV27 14 CASSLLRQGYEQYF
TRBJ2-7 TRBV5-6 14 CASIPSGGPYEQYF
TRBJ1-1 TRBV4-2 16 CASSQAITGFDTEAFF
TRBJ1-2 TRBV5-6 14 CASSLGGAGYGYTF
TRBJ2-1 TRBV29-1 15 CSADRWGGVDNEQFF
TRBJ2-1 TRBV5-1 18 CASSLEWRPGLAGGEQFF
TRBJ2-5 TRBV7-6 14 CASSFDPQGETQYF
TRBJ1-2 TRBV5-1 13 CASSSQGADGYTF
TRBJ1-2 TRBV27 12 CASTSGGYGYTF
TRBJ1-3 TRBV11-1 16 CASSIKGVLSGNTIYF
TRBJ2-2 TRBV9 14 CASIRGRDTGELFF
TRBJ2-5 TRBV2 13 CASSRGSQETQYF
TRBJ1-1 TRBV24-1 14 CATSGAGASTEAFF
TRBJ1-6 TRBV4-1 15 CATRPGGQNNSPLHF
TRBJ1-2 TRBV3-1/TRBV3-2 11 CASSQAYGYTF
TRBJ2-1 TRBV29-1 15 CSVSLSGTGRNEQFF
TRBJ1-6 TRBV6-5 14 CASSLATGYSPLHF
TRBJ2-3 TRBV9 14 CASSVARSTDTQYF
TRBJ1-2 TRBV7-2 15 CASSLAGQGADGYTF
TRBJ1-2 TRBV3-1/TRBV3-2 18 CASSQGIYGRRGGYGYTF
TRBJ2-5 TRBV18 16 CASSPTASTNKETQYF
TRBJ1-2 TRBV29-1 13 CSVYNIRDYGYTF
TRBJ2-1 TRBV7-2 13 CASSLSSYNEQFF
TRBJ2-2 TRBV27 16 CASSSGLAGNTGELFF
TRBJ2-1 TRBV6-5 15 CASRMTSGGWGEQFF
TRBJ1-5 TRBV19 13 CASRVGGNQPQHF
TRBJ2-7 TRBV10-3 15 CAISEISGDSYEQYF
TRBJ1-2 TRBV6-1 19 CASSDGRGQEPTANYGYTF
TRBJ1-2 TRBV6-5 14 CASIHGGQGIGYTF
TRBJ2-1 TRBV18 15 CASSPRSGSYNEQFF
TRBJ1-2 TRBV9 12 CASSVSGGWPTF
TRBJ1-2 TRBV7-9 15 CASIITTGVHYGYTF
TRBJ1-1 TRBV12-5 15 CASGLPHTGSPEAFF
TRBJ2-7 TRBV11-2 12 CASKTGSYEQYF
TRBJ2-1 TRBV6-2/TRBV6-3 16 CASSTGGATSYNEQFF
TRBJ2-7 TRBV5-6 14 CASTPGGGTYEQYF
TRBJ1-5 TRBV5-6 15 CASSAGGLGNQPQHF
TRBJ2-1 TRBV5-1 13 CASSLVGRNEQFF
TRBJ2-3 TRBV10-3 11 CGSGNTDTQYF
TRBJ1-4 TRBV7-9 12 CASVQSNEKLFF
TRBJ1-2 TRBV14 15 CASSQEWEGSRGYTF
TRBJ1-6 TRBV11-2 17 CASSFRGLSSYNSPLHF
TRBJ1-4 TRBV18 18 CASSPSLVPGQGNEKLFF
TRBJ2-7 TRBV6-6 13 CASSLGAPYEQYF
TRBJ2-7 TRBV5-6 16 CASSFDGWAGGGEQYF
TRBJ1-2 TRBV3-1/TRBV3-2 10 CASCTGGYTF
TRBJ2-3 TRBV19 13 CASSIVGGDTQYF
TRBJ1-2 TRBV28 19 CASSFVFASRTGSIYGYTF
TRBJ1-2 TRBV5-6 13 CASSLGQGGGYTF
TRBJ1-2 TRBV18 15 CASSPETAANYGYTF
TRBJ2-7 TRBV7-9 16 CASSLGLAGSSYEQYF
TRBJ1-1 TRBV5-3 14 CARSGNRGPLEAFF
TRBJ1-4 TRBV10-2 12 CASAGAGEKLFF
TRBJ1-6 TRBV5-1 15 CASSWRTANNSPLHF
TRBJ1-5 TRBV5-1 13 CASSLAGVQPQHF